This T cell receptor (beta chain) was captured by sequencing in a study of CXCR4 blockade with PD-1 therapy in pancreatic cancer. Regarding the study as a whole: Convergent selection by common tumor antigens was suggested by nucleotide rearrangement counts.

By share, this clone ranks as large (0.1 to 1%). Its specificity is unknown. The CDR3 contains 15 residues. Germline values: CDR1 MNHGY, CDR2 SAAAGT. V was trimmed by 5 bases and J by 0 bases, leaving 11 bases between them. Data came from immunoSEQ multiplex PCR; TCRdb stores just in-frame clones and leaves some out. This table has under 5,500 clones, around 60% appearing once. Input material: tumor tissue. The rearrangement uses TRBV6-8 and TRBJ1-3; D might be TRBD1 (5 bases). The sequence was collected from a human donor with pancreatic ductal adenocarcinoma. In DNA, the CDR3 is TGTGCCAGCAGTGAGCAGACAGCCTCTGGAAACACCATATATTTT. Protein product: CASSEQTASGNTIYF.